This T cell receptor (beta chain) was profiled in a study of blood T cell repertoires in COVID-19 (dated by TCRdb to about 2020). About the full investigation: Collaborator samples came from the United States, Italy and Spain and covered acute and convalescent phases of COVID-19. The prospective study material was composed of cDNA or gDNA derived from T cells, B-cell-depleted T cells, or PBMCs. The dataset comprised deeply sampled blood TCRbeta repertoires from subjects exposed to, actively infected with, or recovered from COVID-19. The repertoires were released in a freely available public database meant as a resource for research on the immune response to SARS-CoV-2. Samples were obtained from the ongoing ImmuneRACE study (first 160 participants) and from over 1,000 subjects provided by 6 global collaborators. The sample metadata nearly always contained a de-identified subject ID, COVID-19 status, age in years and sex. Where available, HLA class I and class II types were taken from metadata supplied by the sample provider and were not determined by assay-based typing.

One collaborating source in Seattle enrolled patients during active infection and followed them longitudinally through the course of disease. Collaborating institutions collected whole blood in K2EDTA tubes following their own protocols. For TCRbeta analysis, collaborator samples were shipped as frozen whole blood, as isolated PBMCs, or as DNA extracted from either sample type. The immunoSEQ Assay, a bias-controlled multiplex PCR, was used to amplify TCRbeta CDR3 regions from genomic DNA. Per the source publication's procedure: The number of nucleated cells in each sample was estimated by amplification of reference gene primers within the assay. To quantify the absolute abundance of each unique TCRbeta CDR3 rearrangement, sequence reads were collapsed and filtered. Productive Simpson clonality was computed per sample as the square root of Simpson's diversity index over productive rearrangements. TCRdb took over this immuneACCESS table, retaining in-frame rearrangements with V and J assigned. Such tables are incomplete; in checked studies, under half of the missing clones stem from an unresolved V gene, and the remainder is unexplained. V and J calls and clone size are as listed in that table; D and trimming were resolved from the DNA. The sample data list approximately 80,000 clones, and about 85% of these were observed just once. Together, the top ten hold approximately 2.8% of the sample.

General study outcomes and caveats: The amount of clinical and demographic metadata varied by source and participant and was provided uncurated.

After removal of 4 bases from V and 1 base from J, the junction retains 6 bases not matched to a gene. Reading the germline V gene (reference sequence) gives CDR1 LNHDA and CDR2 SQIVND. Counted from cysteine to phenylalanine, this CDR3 has 15 amino acids. Of the read, only the CDR3 DNA is kept; its 45 bases are in frame from base 1. A single count supports this clone. What antigen it recognizes has not been identified. No quality values exist for individual bases; no much larger clone is one base distant. This TCR was sampled from a woman of 80 years or more with COVID-19, enrolled during active disease. The V and J segments used are TRBV19 and TRBJ2-5, and 7 bases in between align with TRBD2. Material for sequencing was peripheral blood. The encoded CDR3 is CASSTRLASQETQYF. The base sequence is TGTGCCAGTAGTACCCGACTAGCCTCCCAAGAGACCCAGTACTTC. Beyond the CDR3, the reference TRBV19 and TRBJ2-5 genes provide the residues; the full variable domain reads: DGGITQSPKYLFRKEGQNVTLSCEQNLNHDAMYWYRQDPGQGLRLIYYSQIVNDFQKGDIAEGYSVSREKKESFPLTVTSAQKNPTAFYLCASSTRLASQETQYFGPGTRLLVL.